These 10 T cell receptor beta chains originate from one sample sequenced in a study of cytomegalovirus exposure and HLA in healthy donors. PCR primers comprised 60 Vbeta and 13 Jbeta primers. Sequencing was performed with immunoSEQ multiplex PCR; in TCRdb, only in-frame clones are kept and a portion is missing. This table has fewer than 250,000 clones, 70% to 85% appearing once. Source material: PBMCs. These receptors all come from a man in his forties in good health and CMV-seropositive.

This chain joins TRBV11-2 and TRBJ1-2; D is undetermined. V was shortened by 5 bases and J by 6 bases, with 13 bases between the two germline ends. Per germline, CDR1 SGHAT and CDR2 FQNNGV. The CDR3 totals 13 residues. The CDR3 loop is CASSATKSHGYTF. Written as DNA, the CDR3 is TGTGCCAGCAGCGCCACAAAATCCCATGGCTACACCTTC.

As for this clone: The same CDR3 is also encoded by other DNA sequences in this sample. CDR3 sequence (DNA): TGTGCCAGCAGCTTGCCCGGGGGTCAGCCCCAGCATTTT. It encodes CASSLPGGQPQHF. The chain combines TRBV7-2 with TRBJ1-5, with a tentative D call TRBD1 (5 bases). The CDR3 runs to 13 residues. Germline-derived CDR1 and CDR2 are SGHTA and FQGNSA. Trimming took off 3 bases at V and 6 bases at J, with 9 bases between the two ends.

The gene calls are TRBV7-9 and TRBJ2-7, with TRBD2 as a possible D gene (5 bases). CDR1 is SEHNR and CDR2 is FQNEAQ in the germline V gene (reference sequence). V lost 5 bases and J lost 9, with 17 bases in between. CDR3 length: 13 amino acids. CDR3 region: CASSAEVGNGQYF. Written as DNA, the CDR3 is TGTGCCAGCAGCGCGGAGGTAGGGAATGGGCAGTACTTC.

This chain connects TRBV9 to TRBJ2-1; TRBD2 might be the D (6 bases). Germline V gene data show CDR1 as SGDLS and CDR2 as YYNGEE. Trimming removed 0 bases at V and 5 bases at J, with 15 bases between. This CDR3 contains 16 residues. The CDR3 sequence: CASSVGRAGPNNEQFF. For the CDR3, the DNA is TGTGCCAGCAGCGTAGGACGAGCGGGCCCAAACAATGAGCAGTTCTTC.

This chain joins TRBV9 and TRBJ2-1, with 16 bases lining up with TRBD2. Per germline, CDR1 SGDLS and CDR2 YYNGEE. This CDR3 is 19 amino acids long. V lost 4 bases and J lost 0; bases outside the gene matches: 7. CDR3 sequence reads: CASSTGLAGGGGSYNEQFF. The CDR3 DNA reads TGTGCCAGCAGCACGGGACTAGCGGGGGGGGGTGGCTCCTACAATGAGCAGTTCTTC.

The chain carries TRBV7-8 and TRBJ1-2; TRBD1 agrees at 8 bases. CDR1 and CDR2 (germline): SGHVS, FQNEAQ. The CDR3 has 14 amino acids. V gave up 1 base and J gave up 4 bases; unmatched junction bases: 2. The DNA for the CDR3 is TGTGCCAGCAGCTTAGACAGGGGGTTCTATGGCTACACCTTC. Residues: CASSLDRGFYGYTF.

This clone showed up just a few times. The chain couples TRBV7-2 to TRBJ2-7, with D possibly matching TRBD1 (6 bases). The length of the CDR3 is 14 residues. V was clipped by 1 base and J by 2 bases, with 9 bases between them. CDR1 and CDR2 from the germline V gene are SGHTA and FQGNSA. The CDR3 DNA sequence: TGTGCCAGCAGCTTAGGACAGGAGACCTACGAGCAGTACTTC. Translation gives CASSLGQETYEQYF.

V gene TRBV6-5 combines with J gene TRBJ1-2, with D hard to call. The CDR3 is 14 amino acids. Trimming stripped 2 bases from V and 2 bases from J, with 9 bases between. The V gene's germline CDR1 is MNHEY and CDR2 SVGAGI. CDR3 residues: CASSYGRENYGYTF. CDR3 DNA sequence: TGTGCCAGCAGTTACGGGCGGGAAAACTATGGCTACACCTTC.

V gene TRBV2 combines with J gene TRBJ1-1; TRBD1 matches at 7 bases. The CDR3 is made up of 15 amino acids. With 5 bases clipped from V and 5 bases from J, the junction kept 11 bases outside the gene matches. Germline loops: CDR1 SNHLY, CDR2 FYNNEI. CDR3 region: CASSKNKGAGTEAFF. The CDR3 coding sequence is TGTGCCAGCAGTAAAAACAAGGGGGCGGGTACTGAAGCTTTCTTT. The entire variable domain, with the rest obtained from reference TRBV2 and TRBJ1-1, is as follows: EPEVTQTPSHQVTQMGQEVILRCVPISNHLYFYWYRQILGQKVEFLVSFYNNEISEKSEIFDDQFSVERPDGSNFTLKIRSTKLEDSAMYFCASSKNKGAGTEAFFGQGTRLTVV.

The J gene is TRBJ2-1, the V gene TRBV29-1, with D perhaps TRBD1 (5 bases). V dropped 6 bases and J dropped 4 bases, with 19 bases sitting between them. The CDR3 consists of 15 residues. Germline assignment: CDR1 SQVTM and CDR2 ANQGSEA. The CDR3 nucleotides are TGCAGCGTCTTGACGACGACAGAGGTTTACAATGAGCAGTTCTTC. This codes for CSVLTTTEVYNEQFF.